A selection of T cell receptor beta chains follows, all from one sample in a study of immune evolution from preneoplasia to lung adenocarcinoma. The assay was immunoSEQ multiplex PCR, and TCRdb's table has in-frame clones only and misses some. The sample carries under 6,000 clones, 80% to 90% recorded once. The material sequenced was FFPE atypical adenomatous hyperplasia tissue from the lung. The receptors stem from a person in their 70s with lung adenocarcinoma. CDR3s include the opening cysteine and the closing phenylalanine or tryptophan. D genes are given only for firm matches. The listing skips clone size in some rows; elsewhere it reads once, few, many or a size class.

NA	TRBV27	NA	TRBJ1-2	TGTGCCAGCATCTTTAAGATGAATGGTAACTATGGCTACACCTTC	CASIFKMNGNYGYTF
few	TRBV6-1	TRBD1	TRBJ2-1	TGTGCCAGCAGTGTACGACAGGGGGCCCTCTACAATGAGCAGTTCTTC	CASSVRQGALYNEQFF
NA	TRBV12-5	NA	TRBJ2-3	TGTGCTAGTGCCTTGGGGGGGTTAGAACAGGGGTCGGGCACAGATACGCAGTATTTT	CASALGGLEQGSGTDTQYF
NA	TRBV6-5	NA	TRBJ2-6	TGTGCCAGCAGGGGACACTCTGGGGCCAACGTCCTGACTTTC	CASRGHSGANVLTF
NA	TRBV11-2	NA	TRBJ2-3	TGTGCCAGCAGCCCGGGGGCAGATACGCAGTATTTT	CASSPGADTQYF
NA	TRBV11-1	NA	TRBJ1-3	TGTGCCAGCAGTCTTCCCGTGTACGGTCTACCCCCATACACCATATATTTT	CASSLPVYGLPPYTIYF
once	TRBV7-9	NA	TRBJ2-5	TGTGCCAGCAGCTTGCTCAGCCAAGAGACCCAGTACTTC	CASSLLSQETQYF
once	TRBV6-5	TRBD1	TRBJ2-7	TGTGCCAGCACCGGACAGGGGACTCTCTACGAGCAGTACTTC	CASTGQGTLYEQYF
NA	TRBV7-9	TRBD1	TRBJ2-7	TGTGCCAGCAGCCTGACAGGGGGTACGTACGAGCAGTACTTC	CASSLTGGTYEQYF
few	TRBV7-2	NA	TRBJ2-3	TGTGCCAGCAGCTTAGGTGTCCAGCTTAATACGCAGTATTTT	CASSLGVQLNTQYF
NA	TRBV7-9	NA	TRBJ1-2	TGTGCCAGCAGCTTACACGCAGGCTACACCTTC	CASSLHAGYTF
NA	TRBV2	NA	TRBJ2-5	TGTGCCAGCAGTGAAGTACTAGAGACCCAGTACTTC	CASSEVLETQYF
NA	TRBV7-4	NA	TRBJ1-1	TGTGCCAGCAGCTTAGCTGCAGGGCACCCATGGACTGAAGCTTTCTTT	CASSLAAGHPWTEAFF
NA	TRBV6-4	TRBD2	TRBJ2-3	TGTGCCAGCAGTGACACTAGCGGGAGTGGGGATACGCAGTATTTT	CASSDTSGSGDTQYF
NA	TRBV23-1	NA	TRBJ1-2	TGCGCCAGCAGTCAATCAGGCAGGGGTCATTGGTATGGCTACACCTTC	CASSQSGRGHWYGYTF
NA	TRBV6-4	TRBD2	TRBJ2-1	TGTGCCAGCAGTGACTCAGCGGGAGGGTACAATGAGCAGTTCTTC	CASSDSAGGYNEQFF
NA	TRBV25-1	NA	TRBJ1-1	TGTGCCAGCAGTGTAAAGGGATCTTTGAACACTGAAGCTTTCTTT	CASSVKGSLNTEAFF
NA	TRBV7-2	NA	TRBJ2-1	TGTGCCAGCAGCCCCCCGGGGGACTTTTACAATGAGCAGTTCTTC	CASSPPGDFYNEQFF